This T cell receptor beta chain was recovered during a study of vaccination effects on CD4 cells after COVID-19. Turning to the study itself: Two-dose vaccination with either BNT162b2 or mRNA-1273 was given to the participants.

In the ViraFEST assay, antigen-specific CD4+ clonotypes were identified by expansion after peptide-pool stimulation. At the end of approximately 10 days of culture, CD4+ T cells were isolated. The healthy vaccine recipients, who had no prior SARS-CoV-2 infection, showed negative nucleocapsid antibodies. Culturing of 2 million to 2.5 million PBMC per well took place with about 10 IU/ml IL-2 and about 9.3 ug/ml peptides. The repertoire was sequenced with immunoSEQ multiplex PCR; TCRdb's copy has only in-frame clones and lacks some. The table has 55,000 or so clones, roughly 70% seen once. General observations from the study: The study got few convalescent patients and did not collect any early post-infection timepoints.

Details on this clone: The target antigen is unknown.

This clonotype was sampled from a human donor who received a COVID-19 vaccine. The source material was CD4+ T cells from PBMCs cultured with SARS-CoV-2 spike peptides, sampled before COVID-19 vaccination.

The CDR3 reads CASRKQNYGYTF. CDR3 in DNA: TGTGCCAGCAGAAAACAGAACTATGGCTACACCTTC. The chain has TRBV7-2 and TRBJ1-2; D not resolved. CDR1 and CDR2 (germline): SGHTA, FQGNSA. The V end lost 6 bases, the J end lost 2 bases, and 7 bases lay between the germline ends. The CDR3 covers 12 residues.